This T cell receptor beta chain was captured by sequencing in a study of vaccination effects on CD4 cells after COVID-19. Study background: Post-vaccine draws lagged the second dose by a median of 72 days.

Sequencing used immunoSEQ multiplex PCR; TCRdb keeps in-frame clones, though not all of them. This repertoire shows around 69,000 clones, 65% to 80% found once; its top ten account for around 2.5%. CDR3 length equals 15 residues. Trimming took 7 bases from V and 4 from J; bases not matched to a gene: 8. Germline CDR1 KGHDR, CDR2 SFDVKD. Cells that had been cultured for approximately ten days were the source of isolated CD4+ T cells. The vaccine given was either BNT162b2 or mRNA-1273, in two doses. On day 3 and again on day 7, half the medium was replaced with IL-2 medium. Notes on this clone: The antigen remains undetermined.

The TCR originated in a human donor who received a COVID-19 vaccine. The V and J genes are TRBV24-1 and TRBJ2-1; TRBD1 aligns across 8 bases. This specimen was CD4+ T cells from PBMCs cultured without peptide, taken after COVID-19 vaccination. The CDR3 coding sequence is TGTGCCACCAGCCTGACAGGGGAGGTATACAATGAGCAGTTCTTC. Translation: CATSLTGEVYNEQFF.